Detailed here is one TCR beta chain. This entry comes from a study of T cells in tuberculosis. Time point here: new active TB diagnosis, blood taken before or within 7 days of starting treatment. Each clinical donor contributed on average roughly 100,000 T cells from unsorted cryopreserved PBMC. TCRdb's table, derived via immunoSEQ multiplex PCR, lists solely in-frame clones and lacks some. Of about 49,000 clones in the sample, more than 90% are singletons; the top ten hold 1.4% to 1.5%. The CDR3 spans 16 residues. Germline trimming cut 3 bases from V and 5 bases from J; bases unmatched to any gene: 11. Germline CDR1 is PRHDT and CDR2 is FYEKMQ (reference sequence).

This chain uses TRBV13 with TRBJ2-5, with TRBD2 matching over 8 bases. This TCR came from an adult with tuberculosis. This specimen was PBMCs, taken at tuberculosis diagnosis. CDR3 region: CASSFRTSRSGETQYF. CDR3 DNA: TGTGCCAGCAGCTTTCGGACTAGCCGAAGCGGGGAGACCCAGTACTTC.